The 4 T cell receptor beta chains reported below all come from one sample, sequenced in a study of shared clonotypes between healthy human individuals. Generated by immunoSEQ multiplex PCR, the TCRdb table keeps only in-frame clones and is missing some. The sample includes about 1.1 million clones, around three quarters seen only once; the top ten take about 0.52%. The specimen sequenced was memory CD4+ T cells from PBMCs. The subset was: CD45RA-negative fraction. These receptors all stem from a man in his late teens or twenties in good health. Some clones in this sample may be carry-over from other donors' samples.

With respect to this clone: The same CDR3 can be traced to other DNA sequences in this sample. The chain employs TRBV30 and TRBJ1-1; the D is unclear. The germline V gene encodes CDR1 GTSNPN and CDR2 SVGIG (reference sequence). The V and J ends lost 2 bases and 0 bases respectively, with 7 bases between them. The CDR3 is 13 residues long. Here the CDR3 reads CAWSLGMNTEAFF. The DNA for the CDR3 is TGTGCCTGGAGTCTTGGCATGAACACTGAAGCTTTCTTT.

The chain has TRBV6-5 and TRBJ2-1; tentative D call: TRBD2 (6 bases). CDR1 MNHEY and CDR2 SVGAGI come from the germline V gene. The CDR3 spans 14 residues. The V end lost 6 bases, the J end lost 5 bases, and 14 bases lay between the germline ends. CDR3 in amino acids: CASSLRDLDNEQFF. The CDR3 coding sequence is TGTGCCAGCAGCCTAAGGGACTTAGACAATGAGCAGTTCTTC.

This clone was recorded once. J is TRBJ2-1 and V is TRBV29-1, with D possibly being TRBD2 (5 bases). The CDR3 consists of 16 residues. Looked up from germline, CDR1 is SQVTM and CDR2 is ANQGSEA. V shed 4 bases and J shed 0 bases, with 16 bases lying between them. The CDR3 reads CSVVLPAASSYNEQFF. CDR3 sequence (DNA): TGCAGCGTTGTTCTACCAGCGGCCAGCTCCTACAATGAGCAGTTCTTC.

The chain recombines TRBV7-9 with TRBJ2-5; 9 bases are a match to TRBD2. V was pared by 3 bases and J by 7 bases, with 12 bases of the junction left unmatched. The CDR3 extends over 16 amino acids. Germline V gives CDR1 SEHNR, CDR2 FQNEAQ (reference sequence). The CDR3 DNA is TGTGCCAGCAGCTTCGGGACTAGCCAAGCCGGGGGGACCCAGTACTTC. Protein sequence: CASSFGTSQAGGTQYF. The full variable domain, completed using reference TRBV7-9 and TRBJ2-5, is DTGVSQNPRHKITKRGQNVTFRCDPISEHNRLYWYRQTLGQGPEFLTYFQNEAQLEKSRLLSDRFSAERPKGSFSTLEIQRTEQGDSAMYLCASSFGTSQAGGTQYFGPGTRLLVL.